This TCR beta chain was sequenced in a study of low-dose radiotherapy and immunotherapy resistance in tumors. Across the whole study: Every six weeks patients received intravenous ipilimumab 1 mg/kg, and every two weeks they received intravenous nivolumab 240 mg.

The sample's time point: after trial treatment. Treatment: LDRT plus nivolumab, ipilimumab, low-dose cyclophosphamide and aspirin (RACIN trial). TRAV- and TRBV-specific primers were used for first-strand cDNA, which covered alpha and beta chains. Over roughly 19 PCR cycles, TCRs were amplified from a constant-region primer and V-primer adapter. TCRdb redid the calling of the reads with MiXCR, one entry per CDR3 protein. The data hold around 100,000 distinct CDR3 sequences, with less than 25% observed a single time. The germline CDR1 and CDR2 sequences are SNHLY and FYNNEI. This CDR3 contains 15 residues. With 9 bases clipped from V and 5 bases from J, the junction kept 10 bases outside the gene matches. This clonotype has a count of ten or more.

The starting material was PBMCs, obtained after low-dose radiotherapy plus immunotherapy. The TCR sequence derives from a male donor with prostate cancer. The chain uses TRBV2 and TRBJ2-1; 10 nucleotides align to TRBD2. The CDR3 nucleotides read TGTGCCAGGTCCATTGTGAGCGGGGGGGACAATGAGCAGTTCTTC. Translated: CARSIVSGGDNEQFF.